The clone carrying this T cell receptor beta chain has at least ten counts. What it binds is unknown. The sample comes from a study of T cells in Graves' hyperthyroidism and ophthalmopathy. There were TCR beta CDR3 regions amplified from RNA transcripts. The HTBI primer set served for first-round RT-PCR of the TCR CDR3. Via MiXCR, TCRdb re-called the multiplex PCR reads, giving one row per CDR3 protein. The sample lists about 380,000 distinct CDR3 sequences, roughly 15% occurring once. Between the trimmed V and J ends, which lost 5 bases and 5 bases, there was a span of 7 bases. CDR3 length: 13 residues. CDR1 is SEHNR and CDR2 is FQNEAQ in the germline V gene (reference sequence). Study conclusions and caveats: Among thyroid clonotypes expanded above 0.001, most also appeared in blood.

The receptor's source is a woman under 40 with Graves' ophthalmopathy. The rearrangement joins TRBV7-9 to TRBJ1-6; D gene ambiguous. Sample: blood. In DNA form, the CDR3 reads TGTGCCAGCAGCCCACCACATAATTCACCCCTCCACTTT. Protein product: CASSPPHNSPLHF.